These 27 T cell receptor beta chains were all obtained from the same sample, sequenced in a study of T cells after posttransplantation cyclophosphamide (dated by TCRdb to about 2016). The library came from the immunoSEQ multiplex PCR assay. TCRdb re-hosts the immuneACCESS table, in-frame sequences only. Its copies lack some clones; in the studies checked, an unresolved V gene accounts for under half of them, and the cause for the rest is not known. For this sample, over 20,000 clones appear and none is a singleton. Clones ranked in the top ten supply approximately 1.5% of the sample. What was sequenced was PBMCs. The receptors come from a man in his forties or fifties in good health, CMV-negative, and a related stem cell transplant donor.

Ten or more counts support this clone. This chain joins TRBV21-1 and TRBJ1-1; TRBD1, as called in the table, went unchecked against the DNA. TRBV21-1 is noted as a pseudogene. The CDR3 extends over 13 amino acids. The CDR3 is CASSYRDRAEAFF. DNA for the CDR3: TGTGCCAGCAGCTACCGGGACAGGGCTGAAGCTTTCTTT.

This clone was recorded a few times. This chain joins TRBV6-4 and TRBJ2-5; TRBD1 matches 12 bases. The DNA matches TRBJ2-7 better at its end, which makes the J call doubtful. Germline CDR1 is MRHNA and CDR2 is SNTAGT. The CDR3 length is 14 residues. In nucleotides, the CDR3 is TGTGCCAGCATGGGACAGGGGGCGCGGAACGAGCAGTACTTC. Protein: CASMGQGARNEQYF.

This clone was counted many times. The gene calls are TRBV19 and TRBJ1-1; 7 nucleotides agree with TRBD1. There are 13 residues in the CDR3. V shed 6 bases and J 4 bases; nucleotides not matched to a gene: 5. Germline CDR1 LNHDA, CDR2 SQIVND (reference sequence). CDR3 in DNA: TGTGCCAGTAGCCCTGACAGGGCCACTGAAGCTTTCTTT. Protein: CASSPDRATEAFF.

This clone was seen ten or more times. The chain combines TRBV7-2 with TRBJ2-7, with 11 bases fitting TRBD2. CDR3 length equals 16 residues. J lost 3 bases, V lost 4 bases, and 8 bases had no gene match. Germline CDR1 SGHTA, CDR2 FQGNSA. CDR3: CASSSRTSGSIYEQYF. The CDR3 coding sequence is TGTGCCAGCAGCTCCAGGACTAGCGGGTCCATCTACGAGCAGTACTTC.

This clone was seen many times. J is TRBJ2-1 and V is TRBV6-4; D perhaps matches TRBD1 (7 bases). Trimming shortened V by 2 bases and J by 13 bases, and 18 bases separated the two germline ends. Germline CDR1 and CDR2: MRHNA and SNTAGT. CDR3 length: 14 residues. The CDR3 here is CASSDSVQGGNQFF. CDR3 nucleotide sequence: TGTGCCAGCAGTGACAGTGTCCAGGGGGGAAATCAGTTCTTC.

This clone has ten or more counts. The rearrangement uses TRBV5-1 and TRBJ2-1, with D maybe TRBD2 (6 bases). The length of the CDR3 is 14 residues. With 3 bases removed from V and 8 bases from J, the gap between germline ends came to 15 bases. CDR1 and CDR2 (germline): SGHRS, YFSETQ. In nucleotides, the CDR3 is TGCGCCAGCAGCTGGGGGGACTCCCAAGATGAGCAGTTCTTC. Its translation is CASSWGDSQDEQFF.

This clone was detected many times. The CDR3, as DNA: TGCGCCAGCAGGGGGGGCGGGGGCGGGGATACGCAGTATTTT. Translation gives CASRGGGGGDTQYF. This chain connects TRBV10-2 to TRBJ2-3, with TRBD2 as a possible D gene (7 bases). Trimming shortened V by 6 bases and J by 6 bases, and 16 bases separated the two germline ends. The CDR3 has 14 amino acids. Germline V gives CDR1 WSHSY, CDR2 SAAADI.

This clone was observed at least ten times. V and J are TRBV28 and TRBJ2-3, with 8 bases aligning to TRBD2. This CDR3 has 15 residues. With 5 bases clipped from V and 0 bases from J, the junction kept 4 bases outside the gene matches. Germline CDR1 and CDR2: MDHEN and SYDVKM. The CDR3 is CASSTASGSTDTQYF. The CDR3 DNA is TGTGCCAGCAGTACTGCTAGCGGGAGCACAGATACGCAGTATTTT.

This clone was detected many times. The chain links TRBV7-3 to TRBJ2-5; TRBD2 matches at 10 bases. The trim removed 5 bases at V and 4 bases at J, leaving 10 bases unmatched. The germline V gene has CDR1 SGHTA and CDR2 FQGTGA. The CDR3 loop spans 16 amino acids. CDR3: CASSTRTSGGGETQYF. Written as DNA, the CDR3 is TGTGCCAGCAGCACCCGGACTAGCGGCGGGGGAGAGACCCAGTACTTC.

This clone was recorded many times. V is TRBV28 and J is TRBJ1-2, with 11 bases matching TRBD1. This CDR3 region has 15 residues. Germline assignment: CDR1 MDHEN and CDR2 SYDVKM. Germline trimming cut 5 bases from V and 4 bases from J; bases unmatched to any gene: 6. CDR3 amino acids: CASSVGTGGSYGYTF. Written as DNA, the CDR3 is TGTGCCAGCAGTGTAGGGACAGGGGGTTCCTATGGCTACACCTTC.

In its sample, this clone was seen many times. DNA of the CDR3: TGTGCCATCCAAACAGGCCGCTATGGCTACACCTTC. Its protein is CAIQTGRYGYTF. V is TRBV7-9 and J is TRBJ1-2; D might be TRBD1 (5 bases). The V and J ends lost 10 bases and 4 bases respectively, with 13 bases between them. CDR1 is SEHNR, CDR2 FQNEAQ, per germline (reference sequence). The CDR3 contains 12 residues.

This clone was found many times. The chain couples TRBV5-1 to TRBJ2-3; 16 positions agree with TRBD2. V trimming: 4 bases; J trimming: 3 bases; junction bases outside the gene matches: 17. Germline loops: CDR1 SGHRS, CDR2 YFSETQ. This CDR3 comprises 21 residues. The CDR3 reads CASSRGLAGGPRHLGTDTQYF. In DNA form, the CDR3 reads TGCGCCAGCAGCAGGGGACTAGCGGGGGGGCCTCGTCATTTGGGGACAGATACGCAGTATTTT.

The sample holds many counts of this clone. This chain uses TRBV6-1 with TRBJ2-3; 10 bases fit TRBD2. CDR3 length: 15 amino acids. V lost 2 bases, J lost 1 base, and 0 bases stayed unmatched. Germline V gene lookup returns CDR1 MNHNS and CDR2 SASEGT. CDR3 nucleotides: TGTGCCAGCAGTGAAAGCGGGGGGGGCACAGATACGCAGTATTTT. This codes for CASSESGGGTDTQYF.

This clone was observed at least ten times. This chain joins TRBV6-6 and TRBJ2-1; 7 bases align to TRBD2. In germline, CDR1 is MNHNY, CDR2 SVGAGI (reference sequence). The CDR3 is 11 residues long. The J segment lost 10 bases and the V segment lost 5 bases, leaving 2 bases of the junction unmatched. CDR3 coding DNA: TGTGCCAGCAGTCCCGGGGGGGAGCAGTTCTTC. Its protein is CASSPGGEQFF.

This clone was detected many times. This chain connects TRBV19 to TRBJ2-7, with 8 bases identical to TRBD1. The V gene end was trimmed by 4 bases and the J gene end by 3 bases; junction bases not matched to a gene: 5. This CDR3 has 14 amino acids. Looked up from germline, CDR1 is LNHDA and CDR2 is SQIVND (reference sequence). CDR3 sequence (DNA): TGTGCCAGTAGTAGTACAGGGGGTCACTACGAGCAGTACTTC. It encodes CASSSTGGHYEQYF.

The genes are TRBV28 and TRBJ2-5; D remains unclear. The assigned J gene may be wrong: the sequence end matches TRBJ2-7 better. CDR1 MDHEN and CDR2 SYDVKM come from the germline V gene. The CDR3 contains 13 residues. The chain's CDR3 is CASSLWQAYEQYF. The DNA of the CDR3 is TGTGCCAGCAGTTTATGGCAGGCCTACGAGCAGTACTTC.

The sample holds many counts of this clone. The rearrangement links TRBV19 to TRBJ1-2, with D perhaps matching TRBD1 (5 bases). Trimming pared 1 base from V and 8 bases from J, leaving 8 bases between. This CDR3 has 12 amino acids. Per germline, CDR1 LNHDA and CDR2 SQIVND (reference sequence). The CDR3 DNA reads TGTGCCAGTAGTATAGCAGGGTGGGGCTACACCTTC. It is translated as CASSIAGWGYTF.

This clone was found many times. This chain joins TRBV2 and TRBJ1-2, with 9 bases identical to TRBD1. CDR3 length: 15 residues. From germline, CDR1 is SNHLY and CDR2 FYNNEI. After removal of 8 bases from V and 8 bases from J, the junction contained 15 bases not matched to a gene. CDR3: CASEGGVQGALGYTF. CDR3 sequence (DNA): TGTGCCAGCGAGGGGGGAGTACAGGGGGCTCTGGGCTACACCTTC.

The table lists this clone with many counts. The chain links TRBV7-6 to TRBJ2-3, with D perhaps TRBD1 (5 bases). Trimming removed 3 bases at V and 1 base at J, with 11 bases between. Per germline, CDR1 SGHVS and CDR2 FNYEAQ. This CDR3 region has 15 residues. The CDR3 bases are TGTGCCAGCAGCTTGAAGCAGGGCGGCACAGATACGCAGTATTTT. Protein product: CASSLKQGGTDTQYF.

This clone was picked up many times. V usage is TRBV5-1 and J usage is TRBJ2-3; TRBD2 matches 11 bases. V was pared by 7 bases and J by 2 bases, with 9 bases of the junction left unmatched. The CDR3 sequence is 16 residues long. In germline, CDR1 is SGHRS, CDR2 YFSETQ. In DNA, the CDR3 is TGCGCCAGCGCTCCCGGGGGACTAGCGGACACAGATACGCAGTATTTT. Translated, it gives CASAPGGLADTDTQYF.

This clone was counted ten times or more. The genes are TRBV6-5 and TRBJ1-1; the D is unclear. V dropped 6 bases and J dropped 5 bases, with 16 bases sitting between them. This CDR3 is built from 14 residues. Per the germline V gene, CDR1 is MNHEY and CDR2 is SVGAGI. For the CDR3, the DNA is TGTGCCAGCAGAAACTATCTCTGGGAGACTGAAGCTTTCTTT. Residues: CASRNYLWETEAFF.

In its sample, this clone was seen a few times. This sequence may be a read error, since a much larger clone differs from it by one base. J is TRBJ1-1 and V is TRBV29-1; D unclear. Trimming took 6 bases from V and 6 from J, leaving 14 bases between them. Germline CDR1 is SQVTM and CDR2 is ANQGSEA. The length of the CDR3 is 12 residues. The chain's CDR3 is CSVRWGGAEAFF. CDR3 DNA: TGCAGCGTAAGGTGGGGAGGAGCTGAAGCTTTCTTT. Based on the CDR3 plus reference TRBV29-1 and TRBJ1-1, the full variable domain is SAVISQKPSRDICQRGTSLTIQCQVDSQVTMMFWYRQQPGQSLTLIATANQGSEATYESGFVIDKFPISRPNLTFSTLTVSNMSPEDSSIYLCSVRWGGAEAFFGQGTRLTVV.

This clone appeared many times. The chain carries TRBV5-1 and TRBJ2-5; the match to TRBD1 covers 7 bases. The CDR3 runs 14 residues. The J segment lost 3 bases and the V segment lost 2 bases, leaving 4 bases of the junction unmatched. CDR1 is SGHRS and CDR2 is YFSETQ in the germline V gene. This chain's CDR3 is CASSFPTGKETQYF. In DNA form, the CDR3 reads TGCGCCAGCAGCTTTCCGACAGGGAAAGAGACCCAGTACTTC. The variable domain in full, with the rest retrieved from reference TRBV5-1 and TRBJ2-5, is KAGVTQTPRYLIKTRGQQVTLSCSPISGHRSVSWYQQTPGQGLQFLFEYFSETQRNKGNFPGRFSGRQFSNSRSEMNVSTLELGDSALYLCASSFPTGKETQYFGPGTRLLVL.

This chain links TRBV28 with TRBJ2-3; 10 bases agree with TRBD2. J gave up 7 bases and V 5 bases, and 9 bases lay outside the gene matches. Germline CDR1 is MDHEN and CDR2 is SYDVKM. This CDR3 has 15 amino acids. The CDR3 nucleotides read TGTGCCAGCAGTCAGGTAGCGGGGGGCGGGAATACGCAGTATTTT. Translation: CASSQVAGGGNTQYF.

This clone has a count of ten or more. The chain couples TRBV30 to TRBJ1-5; the match to TRBD1 covers 7 bases. Germline CDR1 reads GTSNPN; CDR2 reads SVGIG (reference sequence). The V gene end was trimmed by 4 bases and the J gene end by 2 bases; junction bases not matched to a gene: 2. The CDR3 is 13 residues long. The CDR3 DNA follows: TGTGCCTGGAACACAGGGGGCAATCAGCCCCAGCATTTT. This encodes CAWNTGGNQPQHF.

In its sample, this clone was seen many times. This chain links TRBV5-1 with TRBJ1-1; possibly TRBD1 for D (5 bases). Trimming removed 0 bases from V and 10 bases from J, with 16 bases in between. Germline V gene data show CDR1 as SGHRS and CDR2 as YFSETQ. This CDR3 contains 14 residues. The CDR3 DNA follows: TGCGCCAGCAGCTTGGACCCGGGAGCTGGGGGAGCTTTCTTT. Amino acids: CASSLDPGAGGAFF.

This clone showed up many times. The CDR3 sequence is CSSSAGTGDTDTQYF. DNA for the CDR3: TGTTCGTCTTCAGCCGGGACAGGGGACACAGATACGCAGTATTTT. The gene calls are TRBV6-4 and TRBJ2-3; 10 bases agree with TRBD1. CDR3 size: 15 residues. CDR1 is MRHNA and CDR2 is SNTAGT in the germline V gene.